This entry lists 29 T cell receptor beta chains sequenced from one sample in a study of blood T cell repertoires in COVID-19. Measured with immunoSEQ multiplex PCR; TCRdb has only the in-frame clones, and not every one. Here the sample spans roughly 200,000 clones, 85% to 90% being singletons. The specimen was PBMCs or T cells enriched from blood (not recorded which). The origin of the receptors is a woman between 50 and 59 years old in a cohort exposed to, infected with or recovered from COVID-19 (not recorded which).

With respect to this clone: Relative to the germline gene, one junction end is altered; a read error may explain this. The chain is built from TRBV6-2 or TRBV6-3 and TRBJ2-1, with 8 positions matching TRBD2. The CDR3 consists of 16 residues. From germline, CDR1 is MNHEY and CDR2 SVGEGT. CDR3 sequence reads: CASSYWAGGSADEQFF. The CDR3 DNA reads TGTGCCAGCAGCTACTGGGCGGGGGGCAGTGCAGATGAGCAGTTCTTC.

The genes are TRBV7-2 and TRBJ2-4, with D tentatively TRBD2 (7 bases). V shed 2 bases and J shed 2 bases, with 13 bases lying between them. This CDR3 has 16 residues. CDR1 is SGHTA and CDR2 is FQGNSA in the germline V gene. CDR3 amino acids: CASSLTGGMTKNIQYF. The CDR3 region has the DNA TGTGCCAGCAGCTTAACGGGGGGCATGACCAAAAACATTCAGTACTTC. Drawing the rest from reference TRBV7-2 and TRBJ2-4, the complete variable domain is GAGVSQSPSNKVTEKGKDVELRCDPISGHTALYWYRQSLGQGLEFLIYFQGNSAPDKSGLPSDRFSAERTGGSVSTLTIQRTQQEDSAVYLCASSLTGGMTKNIQYFGAGTRLSVL.

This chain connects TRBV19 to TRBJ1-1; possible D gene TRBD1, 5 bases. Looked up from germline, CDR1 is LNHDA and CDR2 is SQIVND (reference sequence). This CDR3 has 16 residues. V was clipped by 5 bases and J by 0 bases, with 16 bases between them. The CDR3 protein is CASSPRGDFMNTEAFF. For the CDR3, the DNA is TGTGCCAGTAGTCCGCGGGGGGATTTTATGAACACTGAAGCTTTCTTT.

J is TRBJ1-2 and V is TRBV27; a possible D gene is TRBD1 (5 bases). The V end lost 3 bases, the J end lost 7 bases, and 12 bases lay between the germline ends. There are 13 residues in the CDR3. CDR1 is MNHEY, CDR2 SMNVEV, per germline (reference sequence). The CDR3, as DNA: TGTGCCAGCAGTTTTAGGGGAGGTCTTGGCTACACCTTC. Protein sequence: CASSFRGGLGYTF.

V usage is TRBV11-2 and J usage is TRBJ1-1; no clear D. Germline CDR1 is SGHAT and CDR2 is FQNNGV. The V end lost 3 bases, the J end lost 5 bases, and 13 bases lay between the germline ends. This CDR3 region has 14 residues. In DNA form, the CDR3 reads TGTGCCAGCAGCTTCTCTAAGGCGGTGACTGAAGCTTTCTTT. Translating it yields CASSFSKAVTEAFF.

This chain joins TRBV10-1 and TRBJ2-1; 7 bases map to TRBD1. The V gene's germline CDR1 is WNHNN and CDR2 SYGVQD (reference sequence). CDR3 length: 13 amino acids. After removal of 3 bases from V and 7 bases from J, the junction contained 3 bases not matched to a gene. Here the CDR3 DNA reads TGCGCCAGCAGTGATGGGACAGAGAATGAGCAGTTCTTC. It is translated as CASSDGTENEQFF.

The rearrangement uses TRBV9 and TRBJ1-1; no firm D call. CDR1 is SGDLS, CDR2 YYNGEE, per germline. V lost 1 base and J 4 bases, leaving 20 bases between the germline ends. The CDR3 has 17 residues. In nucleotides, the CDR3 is TGTGCCAGCAGCGTACCGGCGACGGAACCGGAGAGCACTGAAGCTTTCTTT. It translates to CASSVPATEPESTEAFF.

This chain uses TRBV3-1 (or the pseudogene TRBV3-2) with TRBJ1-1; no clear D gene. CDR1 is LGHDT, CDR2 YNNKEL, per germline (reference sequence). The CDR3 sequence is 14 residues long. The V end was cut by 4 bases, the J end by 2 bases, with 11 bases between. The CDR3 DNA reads TGTGCCAGCAGCCGCCCCACAGAAAACACTGAAGCTTTCTTT. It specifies CASSRPTENTEAFF.

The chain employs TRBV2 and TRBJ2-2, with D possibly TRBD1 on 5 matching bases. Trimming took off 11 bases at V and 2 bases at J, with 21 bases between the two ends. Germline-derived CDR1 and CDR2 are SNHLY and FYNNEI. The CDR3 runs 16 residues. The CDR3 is CACWGSRDGNTGELFF. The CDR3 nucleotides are TGTGCCTGCTGGGGTAGCAGGGATGGTAACACCGGGGAGCTGTTTTTT. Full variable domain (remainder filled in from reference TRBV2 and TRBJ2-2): EPEVTQTPSHQVTQMGQEVILRCVPISNHLYFYWYRQILGQKVEFLVSFYNNEISEKSEIFDDQFSVERPDGSNFTLKIRSTKLEDSAMYFCACWGSRDGNTGELFFGEGSRLTVL.

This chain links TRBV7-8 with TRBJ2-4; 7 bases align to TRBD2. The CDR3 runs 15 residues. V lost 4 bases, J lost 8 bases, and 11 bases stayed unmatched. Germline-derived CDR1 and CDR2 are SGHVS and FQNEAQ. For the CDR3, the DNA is TGTGCCAGCAGCTCACCCGACGGGGGGATCGACATTCAGTACTTC. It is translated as CASSSPDGGIDIQYF. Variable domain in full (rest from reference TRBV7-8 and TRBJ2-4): GAGVSQSPRYKVAKRGQDVALRCDPISGHVSLFWYQQALGQGPEFLTYFQNEAQLDKSGLPSDRFFAERPEGSVSTLKIQRTQQEDSAVYLCASSSPDGGIDIQYFGAGTRLSVL.

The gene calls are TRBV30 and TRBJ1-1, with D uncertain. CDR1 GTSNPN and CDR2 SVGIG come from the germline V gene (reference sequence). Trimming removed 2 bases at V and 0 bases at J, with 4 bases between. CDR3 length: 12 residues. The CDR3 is CAWSRVNTEAFF. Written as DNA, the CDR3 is TGTGCCTGGAGTCGGGTGAACACTGAAGCTTTCTTT.

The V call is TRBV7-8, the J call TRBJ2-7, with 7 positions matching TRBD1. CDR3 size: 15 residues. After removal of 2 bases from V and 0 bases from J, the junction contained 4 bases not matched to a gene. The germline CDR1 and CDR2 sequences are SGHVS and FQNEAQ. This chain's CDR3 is CASSLSPGGSYEQYF. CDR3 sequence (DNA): TGTGCCAGCAGCTTATCCCCAGGGGGCTCCTACGAGCAGTACTTC.

This CDR3 reads CASSPGLAAETQYF. The DNA of the CDR3 is TGTGCCAGCAGCCCGGGACTAGCGGCAGAGACCCAGTACTTC. This rearrangement joins TRBV7-3 to TRBJ2-5; 11 nucleotides align to TRBD2. The V segment lost 5 bases and the J segment 4 bases; nucleotides outside the gene matches: 3. The CDR3 has 14 residues. CDR1 is SGHTA and CDR2 is FQGTGA in the germline V gene.

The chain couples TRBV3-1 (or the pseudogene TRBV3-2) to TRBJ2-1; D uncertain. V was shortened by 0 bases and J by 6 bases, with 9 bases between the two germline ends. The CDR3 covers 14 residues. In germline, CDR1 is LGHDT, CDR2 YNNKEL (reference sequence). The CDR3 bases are TGTGCCAGCAGCCAAGATCACAGTTCCAATGAGCAGTTCTTC. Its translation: CASSQDHSSNEQFF.

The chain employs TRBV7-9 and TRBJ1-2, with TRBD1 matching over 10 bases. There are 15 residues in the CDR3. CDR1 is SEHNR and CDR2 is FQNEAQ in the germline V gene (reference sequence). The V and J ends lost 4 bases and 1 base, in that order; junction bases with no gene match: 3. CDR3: CASSSGTGDNYGYTF. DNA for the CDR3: TGTGCCAGCAGCTCCGGGACAGGGGATAACTATGGCTACACCTTC.

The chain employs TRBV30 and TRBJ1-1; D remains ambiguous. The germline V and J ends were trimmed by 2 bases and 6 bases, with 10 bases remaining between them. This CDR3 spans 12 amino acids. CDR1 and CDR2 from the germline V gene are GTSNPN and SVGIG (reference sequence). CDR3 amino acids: CAWSQAGPEAFF. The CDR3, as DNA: TGTGCCTGGAGTCAGGCGGGCCCTGAAGCTTTCTTT.

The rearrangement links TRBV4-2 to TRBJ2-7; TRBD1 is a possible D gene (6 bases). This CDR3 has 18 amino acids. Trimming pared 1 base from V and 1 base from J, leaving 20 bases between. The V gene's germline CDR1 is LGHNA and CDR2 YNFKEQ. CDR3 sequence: CASSQGAGLERGSYEQYF. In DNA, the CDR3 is TGTGCCAGCAGCCAAGGGGCGGGTTTGGAGAGGGGGTCCTACGAGCAGTACTTC.

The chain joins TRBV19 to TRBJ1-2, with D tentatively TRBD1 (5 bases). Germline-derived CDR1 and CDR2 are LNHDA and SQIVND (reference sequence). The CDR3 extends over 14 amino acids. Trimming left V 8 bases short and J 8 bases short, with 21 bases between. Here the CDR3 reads CASSWGRTSAGYTF. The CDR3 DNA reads TGTGCCAGTTCTTGGGGCAGAACCTCTGCCGGCTACACCTTC. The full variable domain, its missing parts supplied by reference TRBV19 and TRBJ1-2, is DGGITQSPKYLFRKEGQNVTLSCEQNLNHDAMYWYRQDPGQGLRLIYYSQIVNDFQKGDIAEGYSVSREKKESFPLTVTSAQKNPTAFYLCASSWGRTSAGYTFGSGTRLTVV.

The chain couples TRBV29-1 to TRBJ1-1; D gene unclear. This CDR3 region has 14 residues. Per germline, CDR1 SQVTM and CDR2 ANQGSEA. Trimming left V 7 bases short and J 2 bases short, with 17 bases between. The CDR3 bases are TGCAGCGCCGACCAGGTCATGACAAACACTGAAGCTTTCTTT. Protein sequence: CSADQVMTNTEAFF.

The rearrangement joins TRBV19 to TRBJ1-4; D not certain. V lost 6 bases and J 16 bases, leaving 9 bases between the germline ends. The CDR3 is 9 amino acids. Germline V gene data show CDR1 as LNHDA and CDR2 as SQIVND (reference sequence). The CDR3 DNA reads TGTGCCAGTAGAATCGTTCCGTTTTTT. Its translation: CASRIVPFF.

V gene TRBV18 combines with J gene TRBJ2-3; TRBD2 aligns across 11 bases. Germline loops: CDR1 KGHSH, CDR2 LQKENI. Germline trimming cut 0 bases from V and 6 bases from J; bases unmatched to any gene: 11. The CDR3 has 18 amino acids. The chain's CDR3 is CASSPPRHGLAGGDTQYF. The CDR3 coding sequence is TGTGCCAGCTCACCACCTCGGCACGGACTAGCGGGTGGGGATACGCAGTATTTT.

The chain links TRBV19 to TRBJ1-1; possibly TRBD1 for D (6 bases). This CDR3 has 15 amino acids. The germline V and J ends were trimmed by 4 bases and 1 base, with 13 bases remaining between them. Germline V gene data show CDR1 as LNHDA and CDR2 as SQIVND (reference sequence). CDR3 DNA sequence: TGTGCCAGTAGTACAGGTGGACAGACGAACACTGAAGCTTTCTTT. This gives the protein CASSTGGQTNTEAFF.

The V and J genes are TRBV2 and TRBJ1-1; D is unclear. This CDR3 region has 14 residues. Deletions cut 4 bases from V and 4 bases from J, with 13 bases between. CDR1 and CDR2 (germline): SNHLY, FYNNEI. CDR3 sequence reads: CASSGTISPTEAFF. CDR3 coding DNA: TGTGCCAGCAGTGGAACAATCTCCCCCACTGAAGCTTTCTTT.

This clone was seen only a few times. CDR3 sequence (DNA): TGTGCCAGCAGCTTAGCCGGCGCGAGAGGGTCGCCCTCCTACGAGCAGTACTTC. Its protein is CASSLAGARGSPSYEQYF. The gene calls are TRBV7-9 and TRBJ2-7; maybe TRBD2 (5 bases). The length of the CDR3 is 18 residues. Trimming shortened V by 0 bases and J by 0 bases, and 18 bases separated the two germline ends. CDR1 SEHNR and CDR2 FQNEAQ come from the germline V gene (reference sequence).

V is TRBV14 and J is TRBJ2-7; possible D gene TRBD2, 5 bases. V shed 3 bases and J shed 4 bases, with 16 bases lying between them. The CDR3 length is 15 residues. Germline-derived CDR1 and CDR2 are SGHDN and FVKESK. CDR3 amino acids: CASSQLKTGTYEQYF. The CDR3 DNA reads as TGTGCCAGCAGCCAGTTAAAGACGGGAACATACGAGCAGTACTTC.

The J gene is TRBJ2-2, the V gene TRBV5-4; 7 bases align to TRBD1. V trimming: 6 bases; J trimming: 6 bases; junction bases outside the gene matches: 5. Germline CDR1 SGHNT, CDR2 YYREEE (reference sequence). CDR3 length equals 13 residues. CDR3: CASTNQGAGELFF. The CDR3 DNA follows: TGTGCCAGCACAAACCAGGGGGCCGGGGAGCTGTTTTTT.

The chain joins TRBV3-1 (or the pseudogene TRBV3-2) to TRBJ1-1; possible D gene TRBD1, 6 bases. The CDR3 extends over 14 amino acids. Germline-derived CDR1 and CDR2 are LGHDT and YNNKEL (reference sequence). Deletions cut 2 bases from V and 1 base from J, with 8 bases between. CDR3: CASSQLDRNTEAFF. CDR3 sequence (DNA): TGTGCCAGCAGCCAATTGGACAGGAACACTGAAGCTTTCTTT.

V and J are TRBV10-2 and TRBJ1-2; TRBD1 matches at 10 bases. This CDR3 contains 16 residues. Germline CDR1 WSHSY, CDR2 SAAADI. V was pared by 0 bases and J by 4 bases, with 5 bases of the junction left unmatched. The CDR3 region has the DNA TGCGCCAGCAGTGAGTCACGGACAGGGGGTCGCTATGGCTACACCTTC. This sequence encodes CASSESRTGGRYGYTF.

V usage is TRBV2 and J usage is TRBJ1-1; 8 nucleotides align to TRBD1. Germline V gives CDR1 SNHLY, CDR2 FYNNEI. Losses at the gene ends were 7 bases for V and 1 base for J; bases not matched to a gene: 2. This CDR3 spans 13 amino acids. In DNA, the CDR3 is TGTGCCAGCACGCAGGGGGCGAACACTGAAGCTTTCTTT. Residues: CASTQGANTEAFF.